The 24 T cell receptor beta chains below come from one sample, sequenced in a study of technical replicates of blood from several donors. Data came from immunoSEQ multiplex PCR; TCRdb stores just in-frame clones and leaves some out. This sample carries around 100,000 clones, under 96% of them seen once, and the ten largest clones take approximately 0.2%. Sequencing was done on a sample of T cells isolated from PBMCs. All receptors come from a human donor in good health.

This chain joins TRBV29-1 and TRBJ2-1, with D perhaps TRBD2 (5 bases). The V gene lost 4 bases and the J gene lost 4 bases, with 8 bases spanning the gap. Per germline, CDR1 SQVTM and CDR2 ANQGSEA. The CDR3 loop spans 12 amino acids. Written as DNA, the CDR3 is TGCAGCGTTGGGCTAGCTTACAATGAGCAGTTCTTC. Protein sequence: CSVGLAYNEQFF.

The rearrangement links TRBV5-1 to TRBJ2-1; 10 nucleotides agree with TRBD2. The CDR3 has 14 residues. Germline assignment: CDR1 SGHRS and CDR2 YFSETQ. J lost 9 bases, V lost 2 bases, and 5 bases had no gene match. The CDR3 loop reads CASSLGLAVVEQFF. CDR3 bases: TGCGCCAGCAGCTTAGGACTAGCGGTGGTTGAGCAGTTCTTC.

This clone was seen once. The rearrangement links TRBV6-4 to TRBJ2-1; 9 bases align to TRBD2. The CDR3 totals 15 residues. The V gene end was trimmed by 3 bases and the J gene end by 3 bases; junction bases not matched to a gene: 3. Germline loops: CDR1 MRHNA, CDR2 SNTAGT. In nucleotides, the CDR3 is TGTGCCAGCAGTGAGCTTAGCGGGAGCTACAATGAGCAGTTCTTC. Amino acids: CASSELSGSYNEQFF.

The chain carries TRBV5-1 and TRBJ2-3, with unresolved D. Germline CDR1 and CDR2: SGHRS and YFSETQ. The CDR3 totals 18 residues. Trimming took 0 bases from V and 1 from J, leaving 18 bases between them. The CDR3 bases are TGCGCCAGCAGCTTGGGATTTCCCCTCGCACGGGGCACAGATACGCAGTATTTT. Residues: CASSLGFPLARGTDTQYF.

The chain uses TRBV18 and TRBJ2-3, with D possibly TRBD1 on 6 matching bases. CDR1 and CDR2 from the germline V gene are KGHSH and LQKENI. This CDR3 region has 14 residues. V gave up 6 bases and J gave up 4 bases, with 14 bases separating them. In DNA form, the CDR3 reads TGTGCCAGCTCTCCTGGCCCAGGGGCAGATACGCAGTATTTT. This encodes CASSPGPGADTQYF.

CDR3 amino acids: CASSPPASGLGNEQYF. The CDR3 region has the DNA TGTGCCAGCAGCCCCCCGGCGAGCGGCCTTGGGAACGAGCAGTACTTC. The genes are TRBV7-9 and TRBJ2-7; a weak D match, TRBD2 (5 bases). V lost 5 bases to trimming and J lost 5 bases, with 22 bases between them. Germline V lookup: CDR1 SEHNR, CDR2 FQNEAQ (reference sequence). The CDR3 extends over 16 amino acids. The whole variable domain, filled in from reference TRBV7-9 and TRBJ2-7, reads DTGVSQNPRHKITKRGQNVTFRCDPISEHNRLYWYRQTLGQGPEFLTYFQNEAQLEKSRLLSDRFSAERPKGSFSTLEIQRTEQGDSAMYLCASSPPASGLGNEQYFGPGTRLTVT.

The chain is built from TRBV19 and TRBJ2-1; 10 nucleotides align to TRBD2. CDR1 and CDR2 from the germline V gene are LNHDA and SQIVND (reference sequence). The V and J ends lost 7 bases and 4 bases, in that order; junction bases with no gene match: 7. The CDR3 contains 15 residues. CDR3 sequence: CASTLAGGSYNEQFF. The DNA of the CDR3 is TGTGCCAGTACCTTAGCGGGAGGCAGTTACAATGAGCAGTTCTTC.

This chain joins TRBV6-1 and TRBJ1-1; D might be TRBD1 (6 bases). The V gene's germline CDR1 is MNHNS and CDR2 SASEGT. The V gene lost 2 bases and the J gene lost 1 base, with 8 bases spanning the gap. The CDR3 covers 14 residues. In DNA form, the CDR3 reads TGTGCCAGCAGTGAACAGGGGTCGAACACTGAAGCTTTCTTT. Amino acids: CASSEQGSNTEAFF.

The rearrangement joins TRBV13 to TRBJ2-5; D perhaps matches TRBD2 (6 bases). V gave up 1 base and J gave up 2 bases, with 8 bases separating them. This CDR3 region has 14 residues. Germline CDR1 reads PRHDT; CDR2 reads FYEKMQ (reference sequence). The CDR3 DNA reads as TGTGCCAGCAGCTTAGCCGGGAGTCAAGAGACCCAGTACTTC. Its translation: CASSLAGSQETQYF.

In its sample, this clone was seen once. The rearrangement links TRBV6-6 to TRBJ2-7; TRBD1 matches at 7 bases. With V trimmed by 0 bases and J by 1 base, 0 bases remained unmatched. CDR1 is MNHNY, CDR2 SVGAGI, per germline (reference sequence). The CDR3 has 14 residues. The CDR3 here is CASSYSGQSYEQYF. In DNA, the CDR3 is TGTGCCAGCAGTTACTCGGGACAGTCCTACGAGCAGTACTTC.

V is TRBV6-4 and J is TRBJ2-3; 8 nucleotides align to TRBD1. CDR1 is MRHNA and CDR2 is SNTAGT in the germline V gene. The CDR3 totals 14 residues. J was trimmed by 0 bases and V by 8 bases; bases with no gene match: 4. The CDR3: CASQTGASTDTQYF. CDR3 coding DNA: TGTGCCAGCCAGACAGGGGCCAGCACAGATACGCAGTATTTT.

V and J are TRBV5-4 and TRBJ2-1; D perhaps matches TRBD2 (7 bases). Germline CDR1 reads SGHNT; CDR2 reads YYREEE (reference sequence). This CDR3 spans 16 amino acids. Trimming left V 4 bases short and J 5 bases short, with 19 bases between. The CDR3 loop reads CASSLMGGAADNEQFF. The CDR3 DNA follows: TGTGCCAGCAGCCTTATGGGGGGGGCCGCGGACAATGAGCAGTTCTTC.

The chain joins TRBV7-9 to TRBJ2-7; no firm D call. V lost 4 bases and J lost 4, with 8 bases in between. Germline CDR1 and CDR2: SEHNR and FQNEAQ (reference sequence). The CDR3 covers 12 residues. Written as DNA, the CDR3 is TGTGCCAGCAGCTCTAGAATTTACGAGCAGTACTTC. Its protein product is CASSSRIYEQYF.

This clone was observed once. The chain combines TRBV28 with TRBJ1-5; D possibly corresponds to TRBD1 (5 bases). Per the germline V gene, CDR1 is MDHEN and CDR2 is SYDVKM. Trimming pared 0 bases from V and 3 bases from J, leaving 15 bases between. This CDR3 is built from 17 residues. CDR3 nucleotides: TGTGCCAGCAGTTTATGGGGGAGGGGAAGGGTCAATCAGCCCCAGCATTTT. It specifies CASSLWGRGRVNQPQHF.

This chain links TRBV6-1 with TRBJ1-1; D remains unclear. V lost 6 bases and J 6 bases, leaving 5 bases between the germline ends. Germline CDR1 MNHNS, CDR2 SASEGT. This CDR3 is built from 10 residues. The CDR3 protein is CASRSSEAFF. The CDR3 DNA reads TGTGCCAGCAGGTCCTCTGAAGCTTTCTTT.

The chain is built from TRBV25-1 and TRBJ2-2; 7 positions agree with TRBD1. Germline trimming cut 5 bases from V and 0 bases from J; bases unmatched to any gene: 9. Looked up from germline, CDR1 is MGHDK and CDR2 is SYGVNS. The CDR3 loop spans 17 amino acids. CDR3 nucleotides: TGTGCCAGCAGTCCGACACTCGGGACAGCGAACACCGGGGAGCTGTTTTTT. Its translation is CASSPTLGTANTGELFF.

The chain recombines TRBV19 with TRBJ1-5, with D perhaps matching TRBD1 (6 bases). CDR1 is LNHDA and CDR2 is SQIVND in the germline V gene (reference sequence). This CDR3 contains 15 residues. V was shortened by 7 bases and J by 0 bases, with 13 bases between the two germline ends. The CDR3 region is CASTMNRDSNQPQHF. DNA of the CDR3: TGTGCCAGTACCATGAACAGGGATAGCAATCAGCCCCAGCATTTT.

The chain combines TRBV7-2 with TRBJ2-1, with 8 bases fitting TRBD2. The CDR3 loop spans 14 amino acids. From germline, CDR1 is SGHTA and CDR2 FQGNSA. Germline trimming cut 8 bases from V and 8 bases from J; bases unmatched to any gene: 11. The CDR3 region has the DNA TGTGCCAGCGTCGGGAGGGGGTTCAGCGATGAGCAGTTCTTC. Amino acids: CASVGRGFSDEQFF.

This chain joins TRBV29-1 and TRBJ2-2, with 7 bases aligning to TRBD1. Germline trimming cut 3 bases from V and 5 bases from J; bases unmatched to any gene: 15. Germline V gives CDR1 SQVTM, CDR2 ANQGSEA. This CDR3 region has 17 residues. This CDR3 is CSVDLPSTGLVTGELFF. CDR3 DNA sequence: TGCAGCGTTGACCTCCCCTCGACAGGGTTGGTTACCGGGGAGCTGTTTTTT.

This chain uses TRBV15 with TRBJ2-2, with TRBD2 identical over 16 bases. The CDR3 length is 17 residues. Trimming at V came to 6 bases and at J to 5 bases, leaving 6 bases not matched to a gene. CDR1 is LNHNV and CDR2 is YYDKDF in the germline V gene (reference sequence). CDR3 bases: TGTGCCACCAGAGAGGGACTAGCGGGAGGGGATACCGGGGAGCTGTTTTTT. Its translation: CATREGLAGGDTGELFF.

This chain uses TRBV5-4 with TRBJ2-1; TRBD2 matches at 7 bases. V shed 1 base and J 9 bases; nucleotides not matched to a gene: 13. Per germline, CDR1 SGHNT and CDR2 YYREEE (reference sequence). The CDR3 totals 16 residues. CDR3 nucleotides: TGTGCCAGCAGCTTGCTGAAGCGGGGTCGCTGGGTTGAGCAGTTCTTC. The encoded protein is CASSLLKRGRWVEQFF. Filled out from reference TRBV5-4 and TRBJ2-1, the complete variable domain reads ETGVTQSPTHLIKTRGQQVTLRCSSQSGHNTVSWYQQALGQGPQFIFQYYREEENGRGNFPPRFSGLQFPNYSSELNVNALELDDSALYLCASSLLKRGRWVEQFFGPGTRLTVL.

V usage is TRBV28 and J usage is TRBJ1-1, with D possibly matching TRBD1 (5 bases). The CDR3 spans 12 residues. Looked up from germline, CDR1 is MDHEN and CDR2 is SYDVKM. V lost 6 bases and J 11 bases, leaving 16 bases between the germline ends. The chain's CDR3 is CASSQPAGGAFF. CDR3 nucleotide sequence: TGTGCCAGCAGCCAACCGGCTGGGGGGGCTTTCTTT.

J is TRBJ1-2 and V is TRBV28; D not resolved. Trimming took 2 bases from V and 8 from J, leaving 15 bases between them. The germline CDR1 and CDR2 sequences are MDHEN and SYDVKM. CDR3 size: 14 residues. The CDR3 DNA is TGTGCCAGCAGTTTAAGCGACCGCTTCGAGGGCTACACCTTC. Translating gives CASSLSDRFEGYTF.

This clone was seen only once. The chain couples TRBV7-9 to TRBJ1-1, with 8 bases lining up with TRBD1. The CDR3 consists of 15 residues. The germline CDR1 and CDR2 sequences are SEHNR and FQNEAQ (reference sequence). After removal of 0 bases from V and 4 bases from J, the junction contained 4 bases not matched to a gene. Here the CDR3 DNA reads TGTGCCAGCAGCTTAGCGGGAACAGGGGGCACTGAAGCTTTCTTT. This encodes CASSLAGTGGTEAFF.